A single sample is the source of the 13 T cell receptor beta chains below, sequenced in a study of T and B cells in COVID-19 patients. From blood, roughly 220-550 ng of genomic DNA served as TRB template. Multiplex PCR with BIOMED2 TRB-A/B primer pools amplified TRB rearrangements. Using its own MiXCR run on the multiplex PCR reads, TCRdb lists one record per CDR3 protein. Counted here are 5,000 to 6,000 distinct CDR3 sequences, around 29% occurring once; the ten biggest clones make up 35% to 45%. Source material: blood. The source is a human donor with active COVID-19.

This clonotype occurred a few times. The chain is built from TRBV6-1 and TRBJ2-7, with TRBD2 identical over 11 bases. The CDR3 is made up of 15 amino acids. Germline CDR1 and CDR2: MNHNS and SASEGT. V shed 6 bases and J 3 bases; nucleotides not matched to a gene: 7. In DNA, the CDR3 is TGTGCCAGCAGGGGGGCTAGCGGGGGGAACTACGAGCAGTACTTC. Translating gives CASRGASGGNYEQYF.

This clonotype has a handful of counts. The gene calls are TRBV6-2 or TRBV6-3 and TRBJ2-7, with 10 bases matching TRBD1. V gave up 4 bases and J gave up 9 bases; unmatched junction bases: 12. The CDR3 extends over 15 amino acids. Germline V gives CDR1 MNHEY, CDR2 SVGEGT. CDR3 amino acids: CASSSLTGTGVRQYF. DNA of the CDR3: TGTGCCAGCAGTTCCTTAACCGGGACAGGGGTTCGGCAGTACTTC.

In its sample, this clonotype ranks as medium-sized (0.01 to 0.1%). The chain is built from TRBV5-5 and TRBJ2-5; the D is unclear. Germline CDR1 reads SGHKS; CDR2 reads YYEKEE (reference sequence). V was shortened by 2 bases and J by 5 bases, with 4 bases between the two germline ends. This CDR3 spans 11 amino acids. The CDR3 nucleotides read TGTGCCAGCAGCTTAAAGGAGACCCAGTACTTC. It is translated as CASSLKETQYF.

For this clonotype: Because it lacks the conserved phenylalanine or tryptophan at the end, this CDR3 is likely a read error. V gene TRBV5-4 combines with J gene TRBJ1-2; D gene uncertain. Germline assignment: CDR1 SGHNT and CDR2 YYREEE (reference sequence). CDR3 length equals 15 residues. V lost 4 bases and J 5 bases, leaving 18 bases between the germline ends. The CDR3 coding sequence is TGTGCCAGCAGCATTAAAGGGTATCCTGCTTATGGCTACACCTTA. Its translation is CASSIKGYPAYGYTL.

The chain employs TRBV6-2 or TRBV6-3 and TRBJ1-5; possible D gene TRBD1, 5 bases. Between the trimmed V and J ends, which lost 5 bases and 7 bases, there was a span of 9 bases. There are 12 residues in the CDR3. CDR1 and CDR2 (germline): MNHEY, SVGEGT. The CDR3 protein is CASSEGYQPQHF. The DNA of the CDR3 is TGTGCCAGCAGTGAGGGGTACCAGCCCCAGCATTTT.

By sample share, this clonotype is medium-sized. The rearrangement joins TRBV19 to TRBJ1-1; a weak D match, TRBD1 (6 bases). V was cut by 5 bases and J by 0 bases, with 13 bases left in between. CDR1 and CDR2 (germline): LNHDA, SQIVND (reference sequence). The CDR3 runs 15 residues. The CDR3 loop reads CASSPHTGMNTEAFF. CDR3 nucleotide sequence: TGTGCCAGTAGTCCACACACAGGGATGAACACTGAAGCTTTCTTT.

By sample share, this clonotype is medium-sized (0.01 to 0.1%). The CDR3: CACKASSYNEQFF. CDR3 nucleotide sequence: TGTGCTTGCAAAGCCAGCTCCTACAATGAGCAGTTCTTC. The chain combines TRBV5-6 with TRBJ2-1, with D unclear. The CDR3 totals 13 residues. Germline CDR1 SGHDT, CDR2 YYEEEE.

The chain recombines TRBV6-1 with TRBJ2-2; no firm D call. The CDR3 covers 13 residues. The germline V gene has CDR1 MNHNS and CDR2 SASEGT. Trimming stripped 3 bases from V and 0 bases from J, with 2 bases between. The CDR3, as DNA: TGTGCCAGCAGTGACACGAACACCGGGGAGCTGTTTTTT. It translates to CASSDTNTGELFF.

This chain links TRBV4-1 with TRBJ2-3; the match to TRBD2 covers 11 bases. The germline CDR1 and CDR2 sequences are MGHRA and YSYEKL. Trimming at V came to 2 bases and at J to 3 bases, leaving 7 bases not matched to a gene. CDR3 length equals 17 residues. The CDR3 DNA sequence: TGCGCCAGCAGCCAATCCCCGACTAGCGGGACAACAGATACGCAGTATTTT. It codes for CASSQSPTSGTTDTQYF.

The chain carries TRBV19 and TRBJ2-7, with 12 positions matching TRBD1. V lost 4 bases and J lost 7; bases outside the gene matches: 5. This CDR3 has 14 residues. Per the germline V gene, CDR1 is LNHDA and CDR2 is SQIVND (reference sequence). CDR3 nucleotide sequence: TGTGCCAGTAGTACCGGGACAGGGGGCTGGGAGCAGTACTTC. This sequence encodes CASSTGTGGWEQYF.

The genes are TRBV7-3 and TRBJ2-1; 14 nucleotides align to TRBD2. Germline CDR1 and CDR2: SGHTA and FQGTGA. Trimming at V came to 5 bases and at J to 7 bases, leaving 4 bases not matched to a gene. The CDR3 loop spans 15 amino acids. The CDR3 spells CASSRTSGGINEQFF. The CDR3 nucleotides read TGTGCCAGCAGCAGGACTAGCGGGGGGATAAATGAGCAGTTCTTC.

This clonotype is deemed medium-sized. This chain connects TRBV19 to TRBJ1-2, with D tentatively TRBD1 (6 bases). CDR3 size: 15 residues. Germline V lookup: CDR1 LNHDA, CDR2 SQIVND (reference sequence). Trimming stripped 7 bases from V and 0 bases from J, with 15 bases between. The CDR3 nucleotides are TGTGCCAGTAAAGCACTACAGGGAGCTAACTATGGCTACACCTTC. Translating it yields CASKALQGANYGYTF.

This clonotype came up a few times. This sequence joins TRBV12-3 or TRBV12-4 and TRBJ2-7; 10 bases align to TRBD2. This CDR3 has 16 amino acids. With V trimmed by 7 bases and J by 0 bases, 9 bases remained unmatched. The CDR3, as DNA: TGTGCCAGCACCCCTCTAGCGGGAGCCCTCTCCTACGAGCAGTACTTC. Amino acids: CASTPLAGALSYEQYF.